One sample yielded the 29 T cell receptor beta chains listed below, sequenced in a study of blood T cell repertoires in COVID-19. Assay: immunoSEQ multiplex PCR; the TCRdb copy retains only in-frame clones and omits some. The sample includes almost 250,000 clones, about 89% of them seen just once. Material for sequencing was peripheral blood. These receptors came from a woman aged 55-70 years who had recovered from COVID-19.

For the CDR3, the DNA is TGTGCCAGCAGGCAGGGTACAGGGCCTGGAAACACCATATATTTT. It yields the protein CASRQGTGPGNTIYF. This chain uses TRBV7-6 with TRBJ1-3, with D possibly TRBD1 on 6 matching bases. Germline values: CDR1 SGHVS, CDR2 FNYEAQ. V was clipped by 6 bases and J by 2 bases, with 14 bases between them. CDR3 length: 15 amino acids.

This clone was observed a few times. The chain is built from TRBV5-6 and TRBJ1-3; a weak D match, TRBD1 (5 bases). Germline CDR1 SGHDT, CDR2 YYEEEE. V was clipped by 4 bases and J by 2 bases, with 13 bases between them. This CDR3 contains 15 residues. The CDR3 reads CASSRPQAPGNTIYF. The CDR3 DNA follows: TGTGCCAGCAGCCGCCCACAGGCCCCTGGAAACACCATATATTTT.

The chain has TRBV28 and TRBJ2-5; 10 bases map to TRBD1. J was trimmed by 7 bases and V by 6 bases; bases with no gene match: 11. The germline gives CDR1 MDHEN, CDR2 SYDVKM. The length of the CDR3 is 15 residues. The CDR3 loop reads CASSSSTGGSGTQYF. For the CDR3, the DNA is TGTGCCAGCAGCTCATCGACAGGGGGCTCGGGGACCCAGTACTTC.

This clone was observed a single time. CDR3 sequence reads: CASSPRDGSSYNEQFF. The CDR3 nucleotides read TGTGCCAGCAGCCCCCGGGACGGGAGCTCCTACAATGAGCAGTTCTTC. The chain joins TRBV7-6 to TRBJ2-1; possible D gene TRBD2, 6 bases. The germline V and J ends were trimmed by 5 bases and 0 bases, with 14 bases remaining between them. The CDR3 length is 16 residues. Germline V gene lookup returns CDR1 SGHVS and CDR2 FNYEAQ.

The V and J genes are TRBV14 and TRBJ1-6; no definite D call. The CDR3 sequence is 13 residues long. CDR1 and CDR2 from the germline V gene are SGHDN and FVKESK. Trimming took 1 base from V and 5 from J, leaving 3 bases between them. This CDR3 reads CASSQVNNSPLHF. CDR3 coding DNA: TGTGCCAGCAGCCAAGTCAATAATTCACCCCTCCACTTT.

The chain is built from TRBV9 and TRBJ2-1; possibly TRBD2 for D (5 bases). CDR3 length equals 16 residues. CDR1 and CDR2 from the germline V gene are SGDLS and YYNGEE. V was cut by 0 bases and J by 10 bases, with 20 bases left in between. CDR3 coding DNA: TGTGCCAGCAGCGTAGAGACTACCCCCAGCCGGAGCGAGCAGTTCTTC. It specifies CASSVETTPSRSEQFF. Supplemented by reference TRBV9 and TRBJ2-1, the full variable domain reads DSGVTQTPKHLITATGQRVTLRCSPRSGDLSVYWYQQSLDQGLQFLIQYYNGEERAKGNILERFSAQQFPDLHSELNLSSLELGDSALYFCASSVETTPSRSEQFFGPGTRLTVL.

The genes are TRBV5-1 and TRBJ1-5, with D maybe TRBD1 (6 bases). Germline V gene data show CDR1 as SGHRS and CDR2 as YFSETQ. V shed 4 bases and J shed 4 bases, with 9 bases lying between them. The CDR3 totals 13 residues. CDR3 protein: CASSRDINQPQHF. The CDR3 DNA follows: TGCGCCAGCAGCAGGGACATTAATCAGCCCCAGCATTTT.

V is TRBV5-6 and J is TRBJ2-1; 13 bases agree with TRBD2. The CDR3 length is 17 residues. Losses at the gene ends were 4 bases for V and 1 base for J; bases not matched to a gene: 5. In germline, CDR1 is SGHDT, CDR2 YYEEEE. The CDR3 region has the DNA TGTGCCAGCAGCCGCACGACTAGCGGGGGGTCCTACAATGAGCAGTTCTTC. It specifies CASSRTTSGGSYNEQFF.

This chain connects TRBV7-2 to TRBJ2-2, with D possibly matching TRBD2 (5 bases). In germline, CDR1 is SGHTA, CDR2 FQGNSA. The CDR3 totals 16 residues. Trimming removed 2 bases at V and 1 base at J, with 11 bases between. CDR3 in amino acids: CASSLNPGWNTGELFF. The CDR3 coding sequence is TGTGCCAGCAGCTTAAACCCGGGATGGAACACCGGGGAGCTGTTTTTT.

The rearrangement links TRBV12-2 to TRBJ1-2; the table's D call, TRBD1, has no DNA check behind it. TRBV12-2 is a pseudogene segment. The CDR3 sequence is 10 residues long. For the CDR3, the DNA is TGTGCAAGTCGCGCAGGCGACTACACCTTC. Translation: CASRAGDYTF.

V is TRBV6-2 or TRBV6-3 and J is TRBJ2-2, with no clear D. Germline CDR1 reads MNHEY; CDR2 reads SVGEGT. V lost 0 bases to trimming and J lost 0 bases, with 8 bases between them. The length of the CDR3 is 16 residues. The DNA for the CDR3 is TGTGCCAGCAGTTACTCAGCCACCTCGAACACCGGGGAGCTGTTTTTT. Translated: CASSYSATSNTGELFF.

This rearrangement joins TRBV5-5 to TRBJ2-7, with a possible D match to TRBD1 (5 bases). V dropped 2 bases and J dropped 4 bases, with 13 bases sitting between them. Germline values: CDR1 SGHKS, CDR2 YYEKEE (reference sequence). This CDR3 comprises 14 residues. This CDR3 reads CASSFRASLYEQYF. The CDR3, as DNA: TGTGCCAGCAGCTTCAGGGCAAGCCTTTACGAGCAGTACTTC.

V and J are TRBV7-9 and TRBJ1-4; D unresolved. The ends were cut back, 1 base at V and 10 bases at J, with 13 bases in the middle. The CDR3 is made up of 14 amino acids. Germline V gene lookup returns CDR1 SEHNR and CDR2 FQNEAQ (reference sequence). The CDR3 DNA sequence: TGTGCCAGCAGCTTAGGTCTGGCCAGTGGAAAACTGTTTTTT. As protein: CASSLGLASGKLFF.

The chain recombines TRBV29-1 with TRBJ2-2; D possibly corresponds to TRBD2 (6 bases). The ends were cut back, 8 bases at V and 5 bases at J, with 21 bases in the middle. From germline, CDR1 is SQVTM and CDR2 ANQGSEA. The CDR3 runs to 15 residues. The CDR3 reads CSCQVKTSFTGELFF. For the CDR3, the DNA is TGCAGCTGCCAAGTGAAGACTAGTTTTACCGGGGAGCTGTTTTTT.

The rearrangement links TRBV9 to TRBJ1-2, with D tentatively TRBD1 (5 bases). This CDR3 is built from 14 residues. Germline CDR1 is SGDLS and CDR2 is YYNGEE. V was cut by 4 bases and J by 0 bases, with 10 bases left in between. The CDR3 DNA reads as TGTGCCAGCAGCCCGTCGGGGGCTAACTATGGCTACACCTTC. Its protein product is CASSPSGANYGYTF.

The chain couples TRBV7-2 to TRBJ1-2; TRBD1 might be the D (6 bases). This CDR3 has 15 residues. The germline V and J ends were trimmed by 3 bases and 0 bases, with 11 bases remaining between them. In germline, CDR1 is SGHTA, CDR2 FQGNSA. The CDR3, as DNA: TGTGCCAGCAGCTTCCAGGGGCCCACTAACTATGGCTACACCTTC. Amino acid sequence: CASSFQGPTNYGYTF.

CDR3 protein: CASSLFRGAGNTIYF. CDR3 bases: TGCGCCAGCAGCCTCTTCAGGGGGGCAGGAAACACCATATATTTT. V gene TRBV4-3 combines with J gene TRBJ1-3; 7 nucleotides line up with TRBD1. This CDR3 is built from 15 residues. CDR1 is LGHNA, CDR2 YSLEER, per germline. V dropped 4 bases and J dropped 4; count of bases not matched to a gene: 7.

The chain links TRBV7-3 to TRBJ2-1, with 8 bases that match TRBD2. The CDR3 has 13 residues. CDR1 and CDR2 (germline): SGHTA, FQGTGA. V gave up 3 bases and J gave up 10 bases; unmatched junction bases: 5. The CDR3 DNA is TGTGCCAGCAGCTTTAGCGGGGTGGGGGAGCAGTTCTTC. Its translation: CASSFSGVGEQFF.

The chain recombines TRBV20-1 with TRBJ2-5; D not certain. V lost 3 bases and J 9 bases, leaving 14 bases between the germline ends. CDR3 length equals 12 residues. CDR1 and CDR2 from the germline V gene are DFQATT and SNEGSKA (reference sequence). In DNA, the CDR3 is TGCAGTGCTAGTTTCACACCTGATCCCCAGTACTTC. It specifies CSASFTPDPQYF.

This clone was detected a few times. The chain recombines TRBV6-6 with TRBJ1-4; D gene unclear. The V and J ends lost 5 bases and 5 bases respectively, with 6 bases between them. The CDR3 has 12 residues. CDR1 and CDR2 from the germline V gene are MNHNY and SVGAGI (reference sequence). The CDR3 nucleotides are TGTGCCAGCAGTACTGCGAATGAAAAACTGTTTTTT. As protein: CASSTANEKLFF.

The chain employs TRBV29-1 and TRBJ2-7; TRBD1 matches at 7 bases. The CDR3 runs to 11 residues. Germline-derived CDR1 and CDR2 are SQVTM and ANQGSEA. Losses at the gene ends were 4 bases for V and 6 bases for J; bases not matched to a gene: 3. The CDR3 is CSVVGTAEQYF. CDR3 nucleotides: TGCAGCGTTGTGGGGACAGCCGAGCAGTACTTC.

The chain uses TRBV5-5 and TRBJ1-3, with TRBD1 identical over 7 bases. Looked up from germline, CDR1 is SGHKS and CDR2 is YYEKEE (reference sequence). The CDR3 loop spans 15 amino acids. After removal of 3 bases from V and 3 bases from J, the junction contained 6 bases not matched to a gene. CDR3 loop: CASSSAGGIGNTIYF. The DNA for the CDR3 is TGTGCCAGCAGCTCCGCAGGGGGGATTGGAAACACCATATATTTT.

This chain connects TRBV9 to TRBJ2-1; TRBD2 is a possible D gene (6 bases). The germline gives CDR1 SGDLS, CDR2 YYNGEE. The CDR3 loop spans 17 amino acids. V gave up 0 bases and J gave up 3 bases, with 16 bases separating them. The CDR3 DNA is TGTGCCAGCAGCGTAGTGGGAGGAGGAATCATCTACAATGAGCAGTTCTTC. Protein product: CASSVVGGGIIYNEQFF.

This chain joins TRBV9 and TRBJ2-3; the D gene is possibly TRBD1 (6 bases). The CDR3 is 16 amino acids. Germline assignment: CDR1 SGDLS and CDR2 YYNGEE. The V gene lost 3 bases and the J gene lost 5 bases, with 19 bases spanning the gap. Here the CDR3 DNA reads TGTGCCAGCAGCGCGAGACAGGCTGTGGGGTTAGATACGCAGTATTTT. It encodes CASSARQAVGLDTQYF.

The CDR3 DNA reads as TGTGCCACCAGTGACCCGGGGGGGATTAGCACAGATACGCAGTATTTT. Its protein product is CATSDPGGISTDTQYF. The V gene is TRBV24-1, the J gene TRBJ2-3; 8 nucleotides agree with TRBD2. The CDR3 sequence is 16 residues long. J lost 0 bases, V lost 4 bases, and 5 bases had no gene match. CDR1 KGHDR and CDR2 SFDVKD come from the germline V gene.

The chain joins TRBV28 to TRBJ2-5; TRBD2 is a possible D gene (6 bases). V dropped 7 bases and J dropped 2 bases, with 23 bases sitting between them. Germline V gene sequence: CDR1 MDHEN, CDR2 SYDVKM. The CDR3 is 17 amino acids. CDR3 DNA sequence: TGTGCCAGCACCCTTCGCGGGGCCTCTCGGGCTCAAGAGACCCAGTACTTC. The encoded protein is CASTLRGASRAQETQYF.

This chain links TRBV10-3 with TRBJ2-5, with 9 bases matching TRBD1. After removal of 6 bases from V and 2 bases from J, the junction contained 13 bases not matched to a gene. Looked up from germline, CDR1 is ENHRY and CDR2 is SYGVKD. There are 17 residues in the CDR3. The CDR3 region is CAISSLKTGGWQETQYF. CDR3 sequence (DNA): TGTGCCATCAGCTCCCTCAAAACAGGGGGCTGGCAAGAGACCCAGTACTTC.

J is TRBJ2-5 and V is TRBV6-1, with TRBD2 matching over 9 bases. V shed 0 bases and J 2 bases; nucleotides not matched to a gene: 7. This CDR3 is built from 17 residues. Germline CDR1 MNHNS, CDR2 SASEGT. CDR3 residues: CASSEALRTSGQETQYF. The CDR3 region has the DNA TGTGCCAGCAGTGAAGCGCTTCGAACTAGCGGGCAAGAGACCCAGTACTTC.

Written as DNA, the CDR3 is TGTGCCAGCAGTTGGGGCCGAACTTATTCACCCCTCCACTTT. This codes for CASSWGRTYSPLHF. The rearrangement joins TRBV28 to TRBJ1-6; D is possibly TRBD1 (5 bases). With 4 bases removed from V and 8 bases from J, the gap between germline ends came to 12 bases. Germline assignment: CDR1 MDHEN and CDR2 SYDVKM. This CDR3 has 14 amino acids.